A single sample is the source of the 3 T cell receptor beta chains below, sequenced in a study of T cell responses to AZD1222 COVID-19 vaccine. Only in-frame clones appear in the TCRdb table, and some are missing; sequencing was by immunoSEQ multiplex PCR. The profile covers about 84,000 clones, with 70% to 90% appearing a single time and approximately 1.6% taken by the ten largest. The specimen comprised peripheral blood, sampled on day 0 of AZD1222 vaccination. Receptors originate from an adult in good health.

The CDR3 DNA is TGTGCCAGCAGCCGGGACGGTACCTACGAGCAGTACTTC. Protein product: CASSRDGTYEQYF. The chain has TRBV6-5 and TRBJ2-7, with D perhaps being TRBD1 or TRBD2 (5 bases each). The CDR3 runs 13 residues. The V end was cut by 6 bases, the J end by 2 bases, with 11 bases between. Germline V CDR1 and CDR2: MNHEY, SVGAGI.

The V and J genes are TRBV19 and TRBJ1-3, with 8 nucleotides matching TRBD1. The length of the CDR3 is 13 residues. Germline lookup yields CDR1 LNHDA and CDR2 SQIVND (reference sequence). The trim removed 8 bases at V and 1 base at J, leaving 1 base unmatched. The DNA for the CDR3 is TGTGCCAGTGGACAGGGATCTGGAAACACCATATATTTT. This codes for CASGQGSGNTIYF.

The CDR3 DNA reads TGTGCCAGCAACCCTTCGGTAGGGCTGCAAGAGACCCAGTACTTC. Translated: CASNPSVGLQETQYF. The V call is TRBV6-5, the J call TRBJ2-5, with no clear D. Trimming pared 7 bases from V and 2 bases from J, leaving 17 bases between. Germline CDR1 reads MNHEY; CDR2 reads SVGAGI. The CDR3 runs to 15 residues.